A single sample gave rise to the 27 T cell receptor beta chains below, sequenced in a study of blood T cells in healthy people across ages. With a J-beta primer mix and a sample-barcoded 5' primer, a second PCR ran about 7 to 12 cycles. TCRdb called the 5' RACE reads again in MiXCR, with one record for every CDR3 protein. The table has 550,000 to 700,000 distinct CDR3 sequences, approximately 25% seen once. Material for sequencing was blood. Every receptor here comes from a woman aged 70-85 years in good health.

This chain's CDR3 is CSARSSSGGAAAETQYF. The CDR3 DNA sequence: TGCAGTGCTAGATCCTCTAGCGGGGGGGCGGCGGCAGAGACCCAGTACTTC. The rearrangement joins TRBV20-1 to TRBJ2-5, with 12 positions matching TRBD2. V trimming: 2 bases; J trimming: 4 bases; junction bases outside the gene matches: 11. Germline V gives CDR1 DFQATT, CDR2 SNEGSKA (reference sequence). The CDR3 has 17 amino acids.

This clonotype was seen only a few times. This chain links TRBV11-3 with TRBJ2-7; 9 positions match TRBD1. Per the germline V gene, CDR1 is SGHNT and CDR2 is YENEEA. The junction had 7 bases not matched to a gene; V was cut back by 4 bases and J by 0 bases. The CDR3 runs 16 residues. The CDR3 nucleotides read TGTGCCAGCAGCTCCTCGTGGACAGGGGCCTCCTACGAGCAGTACTTC. It translates to CASSSSWTGASYEQYF.

V usage is TRBV11-2 and J usage is TRBJ2-3, with D possibly called TRBD1 or TRBD2 (5 bases each). The CDR3 runs 16 residues. Trimming removed 0 bases at V and 1 base at J, with 11 bases between. The germline V gene has CDR1 SGHAT and CDR2 FQNNGV. The CDR3 here is CASSLDVGVGTDTQYF. The CDR3 DNA sequence: TGTGCCAGCAGCTTAGACGTGGGGGTCGGCACAGATACGCAGTATTTT.

This sequence joins TRBV27 and TRBJ2-5; 7 bases line up with TRBD2. With V trimmed by 2 bases and J by 0 bases, 3 bases remained unmatched. CDR1 is MNHEY and CDR2 is SMNVEV in the germline V gene (reference sequence). The CDR3 is 15 residues long. The CDR3 nucleotides are TGTGCCAGCAGTTTAAACGGGGGGAACCAAGAGACCCAGTACTTC. It specifies CASSLNGGNQETQYF.

This clonotype has just a few counts. This chain joins TRBV29-1 and TRBJ1-1; tentative D call: TRBD1 (5 bases). Per germline, CDR1 SQVTM and CDR2 ANQGSEA. CDR3 length: 14 amino acids. Trimming left V 1 base short and J 3 bases short, with 12 bases between. CDR3 loop: CSVEVKGRDTEAFF. The DNA for the CDR3 is TGCAGCGTTGAAGTGAAGGGGCGGGACACTGAAGCTTTCTTT. The variable domain in full, completed from reference TRBV29-1 and TRBJ1-1, reads SAVISQKPSRDICQRGTSLTIQCQVDSQVTMMFWYRQQPGQSLTLIATANQGSEATYESGFVIDKFPISRPNLTFSTLTVSNMSPEDSSIYLCSVEVKGRDTEAFFGQGTRLTVV.

This clonotype was counted a few times. This sequence joins TRBV29-1 and TRBJ1-4; a possible D gene is TRBD1 (5 bases). Germline assignment: CDR1 SQVTM and CDR2 ANQGSEA. The CDR3 length is 13 residues. Trimming cost V 7 bases and J 0 bases, with 9 bases left between them. CDR3 nucleotide sequence: TGCAGCGCGCAGGGTGCAACTAATGAAAAACTGTTTTTT. It encodes CSAQGATNEKLFF.

The chain recombines TRBV5-6 with TRBJ1-1; the D is unclear. V lost 2 bases, J lost 3 bases, and 8 bases lay in between. Germline assignment: CDR1 SGHDT and CDR2 YYEEEE. The CDR3 is made up of 13 amino acids. In DNA, the CDR3 is TGTGCCAGCAGCTTCTCACCCGACACTGAAGCTTTCTTT. It yields the protein CASSFSPDTEAFF.

This clonotype was seen many times. The chain couples TRBV20-1 to TRBJ2-1, with 11 positions matching TRBD2. Losses at the gene ends were 3 bases for V and 9 bases for J; bases not matched to a gene: 7. This CDR3 spans 14 amino acids. Germline V lookup: CDR1 DFQATT, CDR2 SNEGSKA (reference sequence). The DNA of the CDR3 is TGCAGTGCTAGGGTAGCGGGGGGGCGTAGTGAGCAGTTCTTC. As protein: CSARVAGGRSEQFF.

The chain carries TRBV7-9 and TRBJ1-1, with D possibly being TRBD1 (6 bases). The CDR3 covers 14 residues. The germline CDR1 and CDR2 sequences are SEHNR and FQNEAQ (reference sequence). The germline V and J ends were trimmed by 4 bases and 4 bases, with 13 bases remaining between them. Here the CDR3 DNA reads TGTGCCAGCAGCTCCCGACAGGCTGCCACTGAAGCTTTCTTT. It yields the protein CASSSRQAATEAFF.

The CDR3 DNA sequence: TGTGCCAGCAGCGCCGGACTAGCGGGGGTTATTGGTGAGCAGTTCTTC. Protein sequence: CASSAGLAGVIGEQFF. The chain employs TRBV5-6 and TRBJ2-1; 13 bases agree with TRBD2. J was trimmed by 9 bases and V by 4 bases; bases with no gene match: 10. The CDR3 runs 16 residues. Germline CDR1 and CDR2: SGHDT and YYEEEE.

The chain employs TRBV7-2 and TRBJ2-1, with D perhaps TRBD2 (6 bases). Trimming removed 5 bases at V and 14 bases at J, with 16 bases between. The germline V gene encodes CDR1 SGHTA and CDR2 FQGNSA. CDR3 length: 12 residues. The CDR3 loop is CASSPRTMSKFF. The CDR3 bases are TGTGCCAGCAGCCCCCGGACTATGAGCAAGTTCTTC.

This clonotype was counted a single time. The chain employs TRBV3-1 and TRBJ1-2; D is uncertain. Per the germline V gene, CDR1 is LGHDT and CDR2 is YNNKEL (reference sequence). This CDR3 has 14 residues. V was trimmed by 1 base and J by 11 bases, leaving 17 bases between them. The CDR3 reads CASSQGAALAVYTF. The CDR3 DNA sequence: TGTGCCAGCAGCCAAGGGGCGGCCTTGGCGGTTTACACCTTC.

V gene TRBV6-5 combines with J gene TRBJ1-1, with D unresolved. Deletions cut 4 bases from V and 1 base from J, with 10 bases between. The CDR3 totals 14 residues. In germline, CDR1 is MNHEY, CDR2 SVGAGI. CDR3 residues: CASSLGIWNTEAFF. CDR3 bases: TGTGCCAGCAGTTTAGGGATCTGGAACACTGAAGCTTTCTTT.

The V call is TRBV12-5, the J call TRBJ2-3; TRBD1 aligns across 8 bases. The germline V gene encodes CDR1 LGHNT and CDR2 FRNRAP. After removal of 4 bases from V and 2 bases from J, the junction contained 5 bases not matched to a gene. The CDR3 totals 15 residues. This CDR3 reads CASGSQGASTDTQYF. The CDR3 nucleotides read TGTGCTAGTGGTTCCCAGGGGGCCTCCACAGATACGCAGTATTTT.

The chain joins TRBV20-1 to TRBJ2-7, with 12 nucleotides matching TRBD2. The CDR3 extends over 15 amino acids. Germline CDR1 is DFQATT and CDR2 is SNEGSKA (reference sequence). After removal of 3 bases from V and 2 bases from J, the junction contained 5 bases not matched to a gene. CDR3 DNA: TGCAGTGCTAGCGGTAGGACTAGCGGGGCCTACGAGCAGTACTTC. Amino acids: CSASGRTSGAYEQYF.

This sequence joins TRBV10-3 and TRBJ2-1; maybe TRBD2 (5 bases). The CDR3 is 16 amino acids. Trimming stripped 0 bases from V and 8 bases from J, with 17 bases between. Germline V gene sequence: CDR1 ENHRY, CDR2 SYGVKD. CDR3 sequence: CAISESGAGGNHEQFF. The DNA for the CDR3 is TGTGCCATCAGTGAGTCGGGTGCGGGCGGTAACCATGAGCAGTTCTTC.

There are a few counts of this clonotype. V gene TRBV27 combines with J gene TRBJ2-5, with 7 bases that match TRBD1. Germline CDR1 and CDR2: MNHEY and SMNVEV (reference sequence). J was trimmed by 11 bases and V by 3 bases; bases with no gene match: 12. This CDR3 spans 14 amino acids. The CDR3 nucleotides read TGTGCCAGCAGTTTGAGGGGGCTCTCTCGTGAGCAGTACTTC. Translation gives CASSLRGLSREQYF.

CDR3 bases: TGCGCCAGCAGCCAAGAAGTTTCCCTACACACTGAAGCTTTCTTT. Its translation is CASSQEVSLHTEAFF. The rearrangement uses TRBV4-1 and TRBJ1-1; the D is unclear. The CDR3 is 15 amino acids. Germline CDR1 reads MGHRA; CDR2 reads YSYEKL. Trimming stripped 0 bases from V and 3 bases from J, with 11 bases between.

This chain uses TRBV12-3 or TRBV12-4 with TRBJ2-4; 10 positions agree with TRBD2. Trimming at V came to 9 bases and at J to 1 base, leaving 6 bases not matched to a gene. This CDR3 has 15 residues. The chain's CDR3 is CASRSSGSAKNIQYF. Here the CDR3 DNA reads TGTGCCAGTCGTTCTAGCGGGAGCGCCAAAAACATTCAGTACTTC.

The V and J genes are TRBV11-2 and TRBJ1-6; D gene uncertain. Trimming removed 5 bases from V and 11 bases from J, with 19 bases in between. Germline CDR1 is SGHAT and CDR2 is FQNNGV. The CDR3 is made up of 15 amino acids. The CDR3 nucleotides are TGTGCCAGCAGCGTGGGGATGCGGGGAAGAGCACCCCTCCACTTT. Protein sequence: CASSVGMRGRAPLHF.

This clonotype was counted between two and nine times. This chain joins TRBV7-3 and TRBJ2-3; weak D call: TRBD2 (7 bases). There are 16 residues in the CDR3. Trimming removed 1 base at V and 2 bases at J, with 13 bases between. Looked up from germline, CDR1 is SGHTA and CDR2 is FQGTGA. In nucleotides, the CDR3 is TGTGCCAGCAGCTTAAGCGGGGGCCGACACACAGATACGCAGTATTTT. Translation: CASSLSGGRHTDTQYF.

The chain employs TRBV20-1 and TRBJ2-2; TRBD1 might be the D (6 bases). This CDR3 region has 16 residues. Germline assignment: CDR1 DFQATT and CDR2 SNEGSKA (reference sequence). V was clipped by 0 bases and J by 6 bases, with 17 bases between them. CDR3 residues: CSARDGKGVLSGELFF. The CDR3 nucleotides are TGCAGTGCTAGAGATGGGAAGGGGGTCCTTTCCGGGGAGCTGTTTTTT.

On this clonotype itself: Its ends do not fully match the called genes, so a read error is possible. The CDR3, as DNA: TGTGCCAGCAGCTTAGTGGGACAGGGCGACTGGAAAATCTTC. It translates to CASSLVGQGDWKIF. The chain combines TRBV7-9 with TRBJ2-1; 9 nucleotides line up with TRBD1. Per the germline V gene, CDR1 is SEHNR and CDR2 is FQNEAQ (reference sequence). This CDR3 has 14 residues.

The V gene is TRBV20-1, the J gene TRBJ2-7, with D possibly matching TRBD2 (6 bases). CDR1 DFQATT and CDR2 SNEGSKA come from the germline V gene (reference sequence). There are 14 residues in the CDR3. With 0 bases removed from V and 0 bases from J, the gap between germline ends came to 9 bases. The CDR3 loop reads CSARDPRGSYEQYF. CDR3 nucleotides: TGCAGTGCTAGAGATCCGCGGGGCTCCTACGAGCAGTACTTC.

V usage is TRBV20-1 and J usage is TRBJ2-1; D call uncertain. This CDR3 contains 12 residues. V shed 4 bases and J shed 5 bases, with 9 bases lying between them. Germline assignment: CDR1 DFQATT and CDR2 SNEGSKA (reference sequence). CDR3 nucleotides: TGCAGTGCTATGAAAGCGCACAATGAGCAGTTCTTC. Amino acids: CSAMKAHNEQFF.

This clonotype was seen more than once but under ten times. The V and J genes are TRBV6-2 or TRBV6-3 and TRBJ2-7; 12 bases map to TRBD2. The CDR3 consists of 14 residues. Germline V gene sequence: CDR1 MNHEY, CDR2 SVGEGT. The J segment lost 4 bases and the V segment lost 6 bases, leaving 4 bases of the junction unmatched. CDR3 sequence: CASRKTSGGYEQYF. In nucleotides, the CDR3 is TGTGCCAGCAGGAAGACTAGCGGGGGATACGAGCAGTACTTC.

This clonotype was seen a few times. The rearrangement links TRBV7-2 to TRBJ2-4; no reliable D call. The V end lost 7 bases, the J end lost 0 bases, and 10 bases lay between the germline ends. Germline V CDR1 and CDR2: SGHTA, FQGNSA. The CDR3 runs 14 residues. CDR3 DNA: TGTGCCAGCACCCTCATGGGAGCCAAAAACATTCAGTACTTC. Protein product: CASTLMGAKNIQYF.